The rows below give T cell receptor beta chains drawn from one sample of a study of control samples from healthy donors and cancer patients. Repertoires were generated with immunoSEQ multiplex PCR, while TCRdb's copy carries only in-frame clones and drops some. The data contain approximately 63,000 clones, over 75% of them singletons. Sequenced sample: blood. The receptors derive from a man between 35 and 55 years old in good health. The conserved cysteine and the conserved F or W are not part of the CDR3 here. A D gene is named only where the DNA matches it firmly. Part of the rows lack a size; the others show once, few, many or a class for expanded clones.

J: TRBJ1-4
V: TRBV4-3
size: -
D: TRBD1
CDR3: ASSQAQGAEWKLF

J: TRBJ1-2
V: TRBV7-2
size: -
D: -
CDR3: ASSLGAGVLFGYT

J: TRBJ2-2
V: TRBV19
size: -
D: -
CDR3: ASRHYANTGELF

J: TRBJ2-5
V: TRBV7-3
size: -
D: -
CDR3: ASSRSRGRETQY

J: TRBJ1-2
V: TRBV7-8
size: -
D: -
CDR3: ASSPSRDNYGYT

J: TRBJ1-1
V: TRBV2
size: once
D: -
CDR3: ASTPPSRQKNTEAF

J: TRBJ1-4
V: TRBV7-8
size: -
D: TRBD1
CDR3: ASSADREGRGKLF

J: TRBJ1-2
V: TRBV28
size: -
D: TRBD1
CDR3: ASSISLTGGYGYT

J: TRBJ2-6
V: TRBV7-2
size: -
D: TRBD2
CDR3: ASSLVGGRTGANVLT

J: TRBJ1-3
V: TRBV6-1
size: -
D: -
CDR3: ASSEAGQSYTIY

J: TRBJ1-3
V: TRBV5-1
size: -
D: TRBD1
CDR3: ASSLGTGRNTIY

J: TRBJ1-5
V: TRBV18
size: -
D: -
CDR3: ASSPGSYWPQH

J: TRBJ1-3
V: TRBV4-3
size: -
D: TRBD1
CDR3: ASSHFATGIGGNTIY

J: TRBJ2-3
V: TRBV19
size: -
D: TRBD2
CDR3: ASHPGKGLGATDTQY

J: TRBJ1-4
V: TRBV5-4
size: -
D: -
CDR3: ASSSYFGDTNEKLF

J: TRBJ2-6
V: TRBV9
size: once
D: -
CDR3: ASGGGQRLAGANVLT

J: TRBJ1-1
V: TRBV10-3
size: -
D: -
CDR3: AISESTGTEAF

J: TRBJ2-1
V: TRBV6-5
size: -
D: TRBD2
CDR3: ASSRLAGGRNEQF

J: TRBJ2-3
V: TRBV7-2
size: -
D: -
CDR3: ASSFSDTQY

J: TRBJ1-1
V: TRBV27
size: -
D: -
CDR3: ASTPTGGRNTEAF

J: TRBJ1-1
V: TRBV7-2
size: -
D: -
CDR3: ASSLRGSGTEAF

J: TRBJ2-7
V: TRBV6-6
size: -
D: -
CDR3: ASRPNFLPYEQY

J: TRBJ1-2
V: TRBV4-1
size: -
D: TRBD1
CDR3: ASSQERTGYGYT

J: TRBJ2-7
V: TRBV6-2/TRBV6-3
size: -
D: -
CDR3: ASSYGLYEQY

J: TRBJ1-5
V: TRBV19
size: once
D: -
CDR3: ASTPGAGFNQPQH

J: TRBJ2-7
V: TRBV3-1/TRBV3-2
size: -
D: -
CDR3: ASSQEGREQY

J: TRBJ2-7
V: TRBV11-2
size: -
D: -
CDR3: ASSQIGSYYEQY

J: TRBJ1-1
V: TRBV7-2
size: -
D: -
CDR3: ASSLAGNFAEAF

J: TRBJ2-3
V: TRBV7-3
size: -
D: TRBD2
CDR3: ASSTGTSFSQY

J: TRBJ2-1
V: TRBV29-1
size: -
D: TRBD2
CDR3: SANAAGGSYNEQF

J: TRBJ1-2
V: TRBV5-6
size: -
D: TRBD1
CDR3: ASSLDRGYGYT

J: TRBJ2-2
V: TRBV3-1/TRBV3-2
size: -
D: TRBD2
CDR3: ASSQALSGGNTGELF

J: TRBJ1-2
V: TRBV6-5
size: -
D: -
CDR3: ASIPRALDPYGYT

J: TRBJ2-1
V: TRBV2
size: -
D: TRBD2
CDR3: ASKLLAGGF

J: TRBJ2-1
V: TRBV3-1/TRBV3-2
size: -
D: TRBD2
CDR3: ASSPISGLSSYNEQF

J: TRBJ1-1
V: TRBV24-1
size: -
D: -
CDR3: ATSDLQVDQGREAF

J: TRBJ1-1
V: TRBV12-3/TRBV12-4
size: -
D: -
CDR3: ASSFGGPEAF

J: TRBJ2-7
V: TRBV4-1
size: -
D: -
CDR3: ASSQGDGRTYEQY

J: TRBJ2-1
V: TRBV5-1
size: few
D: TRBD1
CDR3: ASSGKTGGNEQF

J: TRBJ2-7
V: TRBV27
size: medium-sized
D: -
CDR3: ASSLSGGLEQY

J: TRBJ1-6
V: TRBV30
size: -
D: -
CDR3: AWSVLGPNSPLH

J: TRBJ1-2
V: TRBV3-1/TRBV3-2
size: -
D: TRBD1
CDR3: ASSQGTGGLYGYT

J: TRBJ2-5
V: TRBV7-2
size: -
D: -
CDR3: ASSLGGFQETQY

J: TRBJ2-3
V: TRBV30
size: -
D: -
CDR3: AWSLKGLSTDTQY

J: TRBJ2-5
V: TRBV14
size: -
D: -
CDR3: ASSQAIDYQETQY

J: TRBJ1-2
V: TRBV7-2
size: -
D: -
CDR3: ASSLAAGGAKGGYT

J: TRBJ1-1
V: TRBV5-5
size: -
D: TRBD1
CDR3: ASSPGGQTIEAF